A single sample is the source of the 14 T cell receptor beta chains below, sequenced in a study of cytomegalovirus exposure and HLA in healthy donors. TCRdb's copy holds only in-frame clones and misses some; the assay was immunoSEQ multiplex PCR. The sample holds approximately 65,000 clones, over 80% seen once. The specimen sequenced was PBMCs. The receptors originated from a man aged 18 to 29 in good health and CMV-seronegative.

The chain couples TRBV6-1 to TRBJ1-5; 8 positions agree with TRBD1. J was trimmed by 6 bases and V by 7 bases; bases with no gene match: 8. CDR3 length equals 14 residues. The germline V gene encodes CDR1 MNHNS and CDR2 SASEGT. DNA of the CDR3: TGTGCCAGCATGTTAGACAGGGGCGCTCAGCCCCAGCATTTT. This codes for CASMLDRGAQPQHF.

The chain combines TRBV6-6 with TRBJ2-7; 8 bases are a match to TRBD2. The CDR3 consists of 14 residues. Germline V lookup: CDR1 MNHNY, CDR2 SVGAGI (reference sequence). V dropped 4 bases and J dropped 5; count of bases not matched to a gene: 7. The chain's CDR3 is CASSFKREYNEQYF. The CDR3 DNA follows: TGTGCCAGCAGTTTCAAGCGGGAGTACAACGAGCAGTACTTC.

The V and J genes are TRBV5-6 and TRBJ2-1; 11 nucleotides match TRBD2. V dropped 4 bases and J dropped 5; count of bases not matched to a gene: 8. The germline gives CDR1 SGHDT, CDR2 YYEEEE. The CDR3 is 16 residues long. CDR3 bases: TGTGCCAGCAGCCGAAAGGTAGCGGGAGGGAACAATGAGCAGTTCTTC. Encoded protein: CASSRKVAGGNNEQFF. Based on the CDR3 plus reference TRBV5-6 and TRBJ2-1, the full variable domain is DAGVTQSPTHLIKTRGQQVTLRCSPKSGHDTVSWYQQALGQGPQFIFQYYEEEERQRGNFPDRFSGHQFPNYSSELNVNALLLGDSALYLCASSRKVAGGNNEQFFGPGTRLTVL.

The gene calls are TRBV4-3 and TRBJ2-7; 8 bases agree with TRBD1. CDR1 and CDR2 from the germline V gene are LGHNA and YSLEER. The CDR3 has 12 residues. J gave up 6 bases and V 3 bases, and 1 base lay outside the gene matches. In nucleotides, the CDR3 is TGCGCCAGCAGCCATGACAGGGGCGAGCAGTACTTC. This codes for CASSHDRGEQYF.

The V call is TRBV18, the J call TRBJ2-7, with D maybe TRBD2 (6 bases). This CDR3 is built from 17 residues. V gave up 5 bases and J gave up 2 bases, with 22 bases separating them. Germline V gene lookup returns CDR1 KGHSH and CDR2 LQKENI. CDR3 sequence reads: CASSSPGRGGTTYEQYF. The CDR3 nucleotides are TGTGCCAGCTCATCCCCGGGGCGAGGCGGGACCACCTACGAGCAGTACTTC.

This clone showed up just once. The gene calls are TRBV4-3 and TRBJ1-4; D is ambiguous. CDR3 length: 19 amino acids. CDR1 LGHNA and CDR2 YSLEER come from the germline V gene. Trimming removed 1 base at V and 6 bases at J, with 24 bases between. CDR3 residues: CASSQVEVRVDPRHEKLFF. CDR3 sequence (DNA): TGCGCCAGCAGCCAAGTAGAAGTTCGGGTTGACCCGAGACATGAAAAACTGTTTTTT.

The V and J genes are TRBV5-1 and TRBJ1-1, with D tentatively TRBD1 (6 bases). The V gene's germline CDR1 is SGHRS and CDR2 YFSETQ. CDR3 length: 16 amino acids. Deletions cut 1 base from V and 1 base from J, with 14 bases between. CDR3 protein: CASSLIAGTSNTEAFF. As DNA, the CDR3 is TGCGCCAGCAGCTTGATAGCCGGGACATCGAACACTGAAGCTTTCTTT.

The rearrangement joins TRBV7-9 to TRBJ2-7; D unclear. The V and J ends lost 3 bases and 5 bases respectively, with 11 bases between them. CDR1 and CDR2 from the germline V gene are SEHNR and FQNEAQ (reference sequence). The CDR3 is made up of 13 amino acids. CDR3 bases: TGTGCCAGCAGCTTGGTAATACGAGACGAGCAGTACTTC. This sequence encodes CASSLVIRDEQYF.

The chain recombines TRBV4-3 with TRBJ2-1; D call uncertain. Trimming stripped 0 bases from V and 2 bases from J, with 8 bases between. The length of the CDR3 is 15 residues. Germline V gives CDR1 LGHNA, CDR2 YSLEER. The CDR3 reads CASSQEAVPYNEQFF. CDR3 in DNA: TGCGCCAGCAGCCAAGAGGCCGTACCCTACAATGAGCAGTTCTTC.

The CDR3 nucleotides are TGTGCCAGGGAACCGGGACAGGGAGAAATTGGTGGATATGGCTACACCTTC. It encodes CAREPGQGEIGGYGYTF. The chain has TRBV21-1 and TRBJ1-2; TRBD1, the D gene given by the table, was not confirmed from the DNA. TRBV21-1 is termed a pseudogene. The CDR3 contains 17 residues.

This chain joins TRBV7-2 and TRBJ2-2, with TRBD2 matching 15 bases. The CDR3 loop spans 19 amino acids. V was pared by 5 bases and J by 0 bases, with 7 bases of the junction left unmatched. From germline, CDR1 is SGHTA and CDR2 FQGNSA. DNA for the CDR3: TGTGCCAGCAGCCAAAAACGGACTAGCGGGAGGGCGAACACCGGGGAGCTGTTTTTT. Encoded protein: CASSQKRTSGRANTGELFF.

The chain is built from TRBV19 and TRBJ1-5, with D perhaps TRBD1 (6 bases). The V end lost 1 base, the J end lost 2 bases, and 9 bases lay between the germline ends. The length of the CDR3 is 15 residues. The germline gives CDR1 LNHDA, CDR2 SQIVND (reference sequence). The CDR3 region has the DNA TGTGCCAGTAGTATAGTCTACAGGGGCAATCAGCCCCAGCATTTT. It yields the protein CASSIVYRGNQPQHF.

This chain joins TRBV4-3 and TRBJ1-2, with no clear D. V shed 0 bases and J shed 0 bases, with 8 bases lying between them. Germline CDR1 is LGHNA and CDR2 is YSLEER. This CDR3 has 15 residues. The CDR3 DNA is TGCGCCAGCAGCCAAGAAGAGGGCCCTAACTATGGCTACACCTTC. Its translation is CASSQEEGPNYGYTF.

The CDR3: CASSLAGTSGRTGVADTQYF. The CDR3 region has the DNA TGCGCCAGCAGCTTGGCCGGGACTAGCGGGAGGACCGGGGTGGCAGATACGCAGTATTTT. The rearrangement joins TRBV5-1 to TRBJ2-3, with 15 bases fitting TRBD2. This CDR3 spans 20 amino acids. Per the germline V gene, CDR1 is SGHRS and CDR2 is YFSETQ. V lost 0 bases, J lost 4 bases, and 12 bases stayed unmatched.